These T cell receptor beta chains were read from a single sample in a study of cytomegalovirus exposure and HLA in healthy donors. Method: immunoSEQ multiplex PCR; TCRdb's copy keeps in-frame clones and lacks some. Among roughly 120,000 clones listed, roughly 88% were seen once. The material sequenced was PBMCs. The origin of the receptors is a man between 18 and 35 years old in good health and CMV-seronegative. Both conserved end residues are part of each CDR3. Fields, in order: clone size, D gene, J gene, V gene, CDR3 DNA, CDR3 protein. D genes are given only for firm matches. Size values are once, few and many counts, or a class for expanded clones, and some rows have none.

>.|TRBD2|TRBJ2-1|TRBV11-3
TGTGCCAGCAGCTTAGGTTCTAGCGGGACAAATTCGGAAAATGAGCAGTTCTTC
CASSLGSSGTNSENEQFF
>.|.|TRBJ2-3|TRBV4-1
TGCGCCAGCAGCTCAACCCGGTCACAGAGAGACACAGATACGCAGTATTTT
CASSSTRSQRDTDTQYF
>.|.|TRBJ2-3|TRBV29-1
TGCAGCGTTAAAGTACAGGCGGGGACAGATACGCAGTATTTT
CSVKVQAGTDTQYF
>.|.|TRBJ1-4|TRBV28
TGTGCCAGCAGTTTGGGGGGGCTTGATGAAAAACTGTTTTTT
CASSLGGLDEKLFF
>once|.|TRBJ2-2|TRBV2
TGTGCCATCGTAGGGGAAGCCGGGGAGCTGTTTTTT
CAIVGEAGELFF
>.|.|TRBJ1-2|TRBV4-3
TGCGCCAGCAGCCAAGGGTTCGCGTCCGTAAACTATGGCTACACCTTC
CASSQGFASVNYGYTF
>.|.|TRBJ1-6|TRBV28
TGTGCCAGCAGTTTATATACAGGGATTAATTCACCCCTCCACTTT
CASSLYTGINSPLHF
>.|TRBD2|TRBJ2-3|TRBV27
TGTGCCAGCAGCGGACTAGCCCTCACAGATACGCAGTATTTT
CASSGLALTDTQYF
>.|TRBD1|TRBJ2-7|TRBV7-2
TGTGCCAGCAGCTTAGTCCGGCAGGGGGCCTACGAGCAGTACTTC
CASSLVRQGAYEQYF
>.|.|TRBJ1-1|TRBV18
TGTGCCAGCTCACCACCCCCCGAGATTTACACTGAAGCTTTCTTT
CASSPPPEIYTEAFF
>.|.|TRBJ1-2|TRBV7-9
TGTGCCAGCAGCTTACAGGATACCTCCGGTGGCTACACCTTC
CASSLQDTSGGYTF
>.|.|TRBJ2-1|TRBV9
TGTGCCAGCAGCTTAGGGACTCCTCCCAATGAGCAGTTCTTC
CASSLGTPPNEQFF
>.|.|TRBJ1-5|TRBV9
TGTGCCAGCAGCGTACAGGGCGAGCAGCCCCAGCATTTT
CASSVQGEQPQHF
>.|.|TRBJ2-4|TRBV5-4
TGTGCCAGCAGTTCCGAAGGGGATTCCGGGAACATTCAGTACTTC
CASSSEGDSGNIQYF
>.|TRBD1|TRBJ1-6|TRBV5-1
TGCGCCAGCAGCACCGGACAGGGACCCGCCTATAATTCACCCCTCCACTTT
CASSTGQGPAYNSPLHF
>.|TRBD2|TRBJ2-1|TRBV25-1
TGTGCCAGCAGAAGCTCAGCGGGAGGGCGCTACAATGAGCAGTTCTTC
CASRSSAGGRYNEQFF
>.|TRBD1|TRBJ1-5|TRBV18
TGTGCCAGCTCACCCGTGACAGGGAATCAGCCCCAGCATTTT
CASSPVTGNQPQHF
>once|.|TRBJ1-3|TRBV6-5
TGTGCCAGCAGTTATGACAGCAAATTGACTGGAAACACCATATATTTT
CASSYDSKLTGNTIYF
>.|.|TRBJ2-7|TRBV27
TGTGCCAGCAGTTTATCCGTCGGGGTCTACGAGCAGTACTTC
CASSLSVGVYEQYF
>.|TRBD1|TRBJ2-1|TRBV6-4
TGTGCCAGCAGTGACACAGGGGGCTCCTACAATGAGCAGTTCTTC
CASSDTGGSYNEQFF
>.|.|TRBJ1-4|TRBV7-9
TGTGCCAGCAGCTTGTTGGGGGCGACTAATGAAAAACTGTTTTTT
CASSLLGATNEKLFF
>.|TRBD1|TRBJ2-7|TRBV6-5
TGTGCCAGCAGGATTTATCGACAGGGGGTTTACGAGCAGTACTTC
CASRIYRQGVYEQYF
>.|.|TRBJ1-5|TRBV10-3
TGTGCCATCAGTGCTGGGGGCAGGCCCCAGCATTTT
CAISAGGRPQHF
>.|TRBD2|TRBJ2-1|TRBV13
TGTGCCAGCAGCTCTCCTAGCGGGAGATATACCGAAGTTAATGAGCAGTTCTTC
CASSSPSGRYTEVNEQFF
>.|.|TRBJ2-7|TRBV20-1
TGCAGTGCTAGAGATCCCCGCGAGCAGTACTTC
CSARDPREQYF
>.|.|TRBJ1-2|TRBV19
TGTGCCAGTAATTGGGAAGGGAGTAACTATGGCTACACCTTC
CASNWEGSNYGYTF
>.|.|TRBJ2-5|TRBV14
TGTGCCAGCAGCCAAGGGAAAAACAGGGTCAAGAAGACCCAGTACTTC
CASSQGKNRVKKTQYF
>.|.|TRBJ2-1|TRBV30
TGTGCCTGGTACGGGAATGAGCAGTTCTTC
CAWYGNEQFF